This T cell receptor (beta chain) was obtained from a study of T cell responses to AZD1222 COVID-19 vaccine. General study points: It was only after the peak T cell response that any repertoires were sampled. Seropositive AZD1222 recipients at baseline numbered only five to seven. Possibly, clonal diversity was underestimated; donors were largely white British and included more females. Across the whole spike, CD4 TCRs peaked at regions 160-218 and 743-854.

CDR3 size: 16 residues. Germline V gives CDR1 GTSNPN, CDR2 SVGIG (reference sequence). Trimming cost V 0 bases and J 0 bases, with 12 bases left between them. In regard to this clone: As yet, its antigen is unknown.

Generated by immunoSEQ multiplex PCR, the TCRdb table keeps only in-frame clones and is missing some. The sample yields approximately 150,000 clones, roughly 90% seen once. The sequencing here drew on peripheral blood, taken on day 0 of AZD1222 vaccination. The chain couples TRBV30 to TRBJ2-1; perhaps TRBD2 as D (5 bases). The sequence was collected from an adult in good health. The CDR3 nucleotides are TGTGCCTGGAGTGTACTAGGAGCGGCCTCCTACAATGAGCAGTTCTTC. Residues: CAWSVLGAASYNEQFF.